This record covers a single T cell receptor beta chain. The antigen is not known. The data were produced by immunoSEQ multiplex PCR, yet TCRdb's version contains in-frame clones alone and is incomplete. Counted here are under 35,000 clones, roughly 84% occurring once; the ten biggest clones make up 13% to 15%. The data were taken from a study of lymphopenia after photon versus proton radiotherapy. General study points: Photon-treated patients lost naive T cells and TCR diversity; proton-treated stayed stable.

Trimming took 4 bases from V and 1 from J, leaving 11 bases between them. In germline, CDR1 is ENHRY, CDR2 SYGVKD. CDR3 size: 15 residues. The chain has TRBV10-3 and TRBJ1-3; D remains ambiguous. This TCR came from a woman aged 70-85 years with pancreatic cancer. Source: peripheral blood, taken from a patient treated with proton-based radiotherapy. The CDR3 DNA reads TGTGCCATCAGTGGGGCCAGTAGTTCTGGAAACACCATATATTTT. Amino acids: CAISGASSSGNTIYF.